The rows below give T cell receptor beta chains drawn from one sample of a study of blood T cell repertoires in COVID-19. Some clones are missing from TCRdb's copy, which holds only in-frame ones; the method was immunoSEQ multiplex PCR. This table has about 330,000 clones, roughly 87% appearing once. Material for sequencing was peripheral blood. The receptors stem from a man between 25 and 39 years old with COVID-19, enrolled during active disease. Both conserved end residues are part of each CDR3. The D gene is left open where the match is weak. Clone size is not always given. Where it is, it says once, few, many or a class for expanded clones.

TRBD2,TRBJ2-1,TRBV19,.,CASSTLTSGRAWNEQFF,TGTGCCAGTAGTACATTGACTAGCGGGAGGGCCTGGAATGAGCAGTTCTTC
TRBD2,TRBJ2-1,TRBV7-3,.,CASSQGLAGVGEQFF,TGTGCCAGCAGCCAAGGACTAGCGGGAGTCGGTGAGCAGTTCTTC
TRBD1,TRBJ1-2,TRBV4-1,.,CASSQPTWTGGVLYTF,TGCGCCAGCAGCCAACCAACCTGGACAGGGGGCGTGCTCTACACCTTC
TRBD2,TRBJ2-3,TRBV6-5,.,CASSYSTSGGTDTQYF,TGTGCCAGCAGTTACTCAACCAGCGGGGGCACAGATACGCAGTATTTT
TRBD2,TRBJ2-1,TRBV6-2/TRBV6-3,.,CASSPLSGRENNEQFF,TGTGCCAGCAGTCCCCTTAGCGGGAGGGAGAACAATGAGCAGTTCTTC
.,TRBJ1-1,TRBV2,.,CASRGAPGDTEAFF,TGTGCCAGCAGGGGGGCTCCCGGGGACACTGAAGCTTTCTTT
TRBD1,TRBJ1-1,TRBV3-1/TRBV3-2,once,CASSQSGTGGVEAFF,TGTGCCAGCAGCCAGTCCGGGACAGGGGGCGTAGAAGCTTTCTTT
TRBD1,TRBJ1-2,TRBV25-1,.,CASSLTGGDYGYTF,TGTGCCAGCAGTCTAACAGGGGGTGACTATGGCTACACCTTC
.,TRBJ1-3,TRBV30,.,CAWSTGTGNTIYF,TGTGCCTGGAGTACGGGGACTGGAAACACCATATATTTT
.,TRBJ2-7,TRBV4-3,.,CASSQAPTYEQYF,TGCGCCAGCAGCCAGGCCCCCACCTACGAGCAGTACTTC
.,TRBJ2-5,TRBV12-3/TRBV12-4,.,CASTYGGTQYF,TGTGCCAGCACCTACGGGGGGACCCAGTACTTC
.,TRBJ1-6,TRBV6-5,.,CASSPSEGISPLHF,TGTGCCAGCAGTCCCTCCGAGGGAATTTCACCCCTCCACTTT
TRBD1,TRBJ1-2,TRBV27,.,CASSSTPTGFGYTF,TGTGCCAGCAGTTCGACCCCGACAGGGTTTGGCTACACCTTC
TRBD1,TRBJ2-2,TRBV5-5,.,CASSLGQGHGELFF,TGTGCCAGCAGCTTGGGACAGGGTCACGGGGAGCTGTTTTTT
.,TRBJ1-5,TRBV6-5,.,CASKRAVNQPQHF,TGTGCCAGCAAGCGGGCAGTCAATCAGCCCCAGCATTTT
TRBD1,TRBJ1-1,TRBV25-1,.,CASSDRTGMNTEAFF,TGTGCCAGCAGTGACCGGACAGGCATGAACACTGAAGCTTTCTTT
TRBD1,TRBJ2-1,TRBV19,.,CASSIGQGRKDEQFF,TGTGCCAGTAGTATCGGACAGGGGCGGAAAGATGAGCAGTTCTTC
TRBD1,TRBJ2-1,TRBV9,.,CASSPRTGPYNEQFF,TGTGCCAGCAGCCCCCGGACAGGGCCCTACAATGAGCAGTTCTTC
.,TRBJ1-1,TRBV7-2,once,CASSRSWLGTEAFF,TGTGCCAGCAGCCGGAGTTGGTTGGGCACTGAAGCTTTCTTT
TRBD2,TRBJ2-3,TRBV9,.,CASSGSGSGGTDTQYF,TGTGCCAGCAGCGGCAGCGGGAGTGGGGGCACAGATACGCAGTATTTT
.,TRBJ2-5,TRBV21-1,few,CASSKRDWAGLRETQYF,TGTGCCAGCAGCAAAAGGGATTGGGCGGGATTGAGGGAGACCCAGTACTTC
TRBD1,TRBJ1-1,TRBV7-9,.,CASSPRTGAVEAFF,TGTGCCAGCAGCCCCCGGACAGGGGCTGTTGAAGCTTTCTTT
.,TRBJ1-4,TRBV5-1,.,CASSLGEDRSNEKLFF,TGCGCCAGCAGCTTGGGGGAGGATAGGTCTAATGAAAAACTGTTTTTT
TRBD1,TRBJ1-3,TRBV5-5,.,CASSPRQGTSGNTIYF,TGTGCCAGCAGCCCTCGACAGGGGACCTCTGGAAACACCATATATTTT
.,TRBJ1-5,TRBV19,.,CASSIGVYSNQPQHF,TGTGCCAGTAGTATTGGAGTCTATAGCAATCAGCCCCAGCATTTT